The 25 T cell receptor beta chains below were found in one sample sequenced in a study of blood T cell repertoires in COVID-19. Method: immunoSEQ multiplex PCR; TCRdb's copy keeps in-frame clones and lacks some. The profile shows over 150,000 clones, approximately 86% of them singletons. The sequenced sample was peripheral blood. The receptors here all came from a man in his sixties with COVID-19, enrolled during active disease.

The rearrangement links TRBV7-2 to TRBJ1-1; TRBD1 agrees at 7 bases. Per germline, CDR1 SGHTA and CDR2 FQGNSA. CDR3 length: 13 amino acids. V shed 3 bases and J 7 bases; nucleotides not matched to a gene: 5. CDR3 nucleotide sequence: TGTGCCAGCAGCTTCCGGGGACAGTATGAAGCTTTCTTT. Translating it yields CASSFRGQYEAFF. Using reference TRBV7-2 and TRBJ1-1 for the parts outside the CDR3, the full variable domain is GAGVSQSPSNKVTEKGKDVELRCDPISGHTALYWYRQSLGQGLEFLIYFQGNSAPDKSGLPSDRFSAERTGGSVSTLTIQRTQQEDSAVYLCASSFRGQYEAFFGQGTRLTVV.

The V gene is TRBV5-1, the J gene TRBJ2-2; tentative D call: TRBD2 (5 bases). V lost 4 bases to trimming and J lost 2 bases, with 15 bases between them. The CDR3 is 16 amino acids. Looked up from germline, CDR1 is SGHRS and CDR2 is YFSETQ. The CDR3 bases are TGCGCCAGCAGCCTGGGTGAGGGTCTAAACACCGGGGAGCTGTTTTTT. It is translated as CASSLGEGLNTGELFF.

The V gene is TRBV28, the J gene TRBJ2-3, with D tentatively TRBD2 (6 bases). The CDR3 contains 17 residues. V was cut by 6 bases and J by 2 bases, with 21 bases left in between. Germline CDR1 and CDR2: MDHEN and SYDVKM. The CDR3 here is CASRGTRLVPTTDTQYF. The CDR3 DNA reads TGTGCCAGCAGAGGCACCCGACTAGTTCCTACCACAGATACGCAGTATTTT.

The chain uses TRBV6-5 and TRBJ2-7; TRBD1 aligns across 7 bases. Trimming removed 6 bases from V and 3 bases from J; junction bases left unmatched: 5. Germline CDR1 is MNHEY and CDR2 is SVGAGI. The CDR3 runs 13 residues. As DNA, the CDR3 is TGTGCCAGCAGGAGGGACAGAGACTACGAGCAGTACTTC. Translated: CASRRDRDYEQYF.

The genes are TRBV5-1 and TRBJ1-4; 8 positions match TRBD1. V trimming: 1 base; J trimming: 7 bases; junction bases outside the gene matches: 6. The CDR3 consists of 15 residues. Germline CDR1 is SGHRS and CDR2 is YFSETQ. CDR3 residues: CASSLFSGGGEKLFF. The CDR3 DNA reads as TGCGCCAGCAGCTTGTTTTCAGGGGGCGGTGAAAAACTGTTTTTT.

Here the CDR3 reads CASKAAGESRAEAFF. CDR3 coding DNA: TGTGCCAGCAAGGCGGCAGGGGAGTCGAGGGCTGAAGCTTTCTTT. The chain has TRBV27 and TRBJ1-1, with D possibly matching TRBD1 (6 bases). The CDR3 contains 15 residues. Per germline, CDR1 MNHEY and CDR2 SMNVEV (reference sequence). With 7 bases removed from V and 6 bases from J, the gap between germline ends came to 21 bases.

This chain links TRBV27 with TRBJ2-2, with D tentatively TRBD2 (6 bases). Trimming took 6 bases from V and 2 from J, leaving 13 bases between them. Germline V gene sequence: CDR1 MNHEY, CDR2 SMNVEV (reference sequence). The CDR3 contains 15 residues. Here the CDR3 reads CASRHRDFNTGELFF. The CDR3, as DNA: TGTGCCAGCAGGCACCGGGACTTCAACACCGGGGAGCTGTTTTTT.

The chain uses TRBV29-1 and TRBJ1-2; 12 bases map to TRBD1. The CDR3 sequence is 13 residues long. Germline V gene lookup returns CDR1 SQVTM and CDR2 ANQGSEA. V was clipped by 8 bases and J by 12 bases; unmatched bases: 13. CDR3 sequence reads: CSIPGQGAIGDTF. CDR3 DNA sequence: TGCAGCATTCCGGGACAGGGGGCAATCGGGGACACCTTC.

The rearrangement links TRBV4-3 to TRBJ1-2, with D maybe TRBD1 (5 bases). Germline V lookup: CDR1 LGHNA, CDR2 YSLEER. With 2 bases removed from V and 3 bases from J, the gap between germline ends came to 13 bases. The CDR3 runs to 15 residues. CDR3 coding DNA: TGCGCCAGCAGCCAACGGGGGAGCGGTGACTATGGCTACACCTTC. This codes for CASSQRGSGDYGYTF.

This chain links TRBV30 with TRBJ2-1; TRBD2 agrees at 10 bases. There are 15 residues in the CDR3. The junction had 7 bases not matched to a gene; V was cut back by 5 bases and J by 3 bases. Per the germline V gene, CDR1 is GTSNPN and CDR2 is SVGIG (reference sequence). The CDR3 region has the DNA TGTGCCTGGGCGACACTAGCGGGATACTACAATGAGCAGTTCTTC. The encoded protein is CAWATLAGYYNEQFF.

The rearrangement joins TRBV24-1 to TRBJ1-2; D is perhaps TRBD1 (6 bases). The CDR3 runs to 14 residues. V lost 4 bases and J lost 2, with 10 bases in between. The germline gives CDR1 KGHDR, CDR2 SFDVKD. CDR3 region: CATSEGHMNYGYTF. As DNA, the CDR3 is TGTGCCACCAGTGAGGGACACATGAACTATGGCTACACCTTC.

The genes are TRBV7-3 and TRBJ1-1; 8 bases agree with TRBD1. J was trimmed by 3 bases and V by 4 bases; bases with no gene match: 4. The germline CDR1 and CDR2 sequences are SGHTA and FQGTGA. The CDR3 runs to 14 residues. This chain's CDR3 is CASSSGQGHTEAFF. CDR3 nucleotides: TGTGCCAGCAGCTCCGGACAGGGACACACTGAAGCTTTCTTT.

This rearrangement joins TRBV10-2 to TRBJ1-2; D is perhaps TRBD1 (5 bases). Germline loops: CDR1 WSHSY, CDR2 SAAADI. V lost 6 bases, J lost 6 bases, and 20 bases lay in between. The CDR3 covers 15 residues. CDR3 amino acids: CASSARTGGGDGYTF. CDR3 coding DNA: TGCGCCAGCAGCGCTCGGACGGGGGGTGGAGATGGCTACACCTTC.

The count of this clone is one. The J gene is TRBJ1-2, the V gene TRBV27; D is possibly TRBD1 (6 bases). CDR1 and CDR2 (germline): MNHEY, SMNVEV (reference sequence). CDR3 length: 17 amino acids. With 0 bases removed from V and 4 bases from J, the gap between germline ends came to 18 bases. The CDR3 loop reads CASSLSNSFGGAYGYTF. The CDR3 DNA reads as TGTGCCAGCAGTTTATCCAACTCTTTCGGGGGGGCCTATGGCTACACCTTC.

For the CDR3, the DNA is TGTGCCAGCAGTAGTTTTACAGGGGGCGGAACTGAAGCTTTCTTT. Amino acid sequence: CASSSFTGGGTEAFF. This chain links TRBV6-5 with TRBJ1-1; 9 bases align to TRBD1. CDR3 size: 15 residues. Trimming at V came to 5 bases and at J to 5 bases, leaving 9 bases not matched to a gene. Germline V lookup: CDR1 MNHEY, CDR2 SVGAGI.

The CDR3 bases are TGCGCCAGCAGCCGGGGACAATTTCTTTCTGAAGCTTTCTTT. This codes for CASSRGQFLSEAFF. The chain carries TRBV4-3 and TRBJ1-1, with a tentative D call TRBD1 (6 bases). Germline values: CDR1 LGHNA, CDR2 YSLEER. Between the trimmed V and J ends, which lost 4 bases and 6 bases, there was a span of 15 bases. This CDR3 is 14 amino acids long.

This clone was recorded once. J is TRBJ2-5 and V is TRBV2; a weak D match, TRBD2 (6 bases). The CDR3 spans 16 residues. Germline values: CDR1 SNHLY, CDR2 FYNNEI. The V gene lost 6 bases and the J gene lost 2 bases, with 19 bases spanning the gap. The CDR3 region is CASRLTAHGRQETQYF. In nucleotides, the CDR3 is TGTGCCAGCAGGCTGACAGCTCATGGGAGGCAAGAGACCCAGTACTTC.

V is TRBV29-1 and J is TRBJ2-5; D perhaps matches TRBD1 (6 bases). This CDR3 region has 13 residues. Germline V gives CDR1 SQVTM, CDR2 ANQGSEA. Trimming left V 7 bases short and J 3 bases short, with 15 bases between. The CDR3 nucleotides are TGCAGCGCCTTTCCCGGGACAAAAGAGACCCAGTACTTC. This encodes CSAFPGTKETQYF.

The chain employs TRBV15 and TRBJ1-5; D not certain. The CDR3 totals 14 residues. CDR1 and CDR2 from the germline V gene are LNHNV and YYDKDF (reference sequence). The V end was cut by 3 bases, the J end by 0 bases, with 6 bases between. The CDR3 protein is CATSSGVSNQPQHF. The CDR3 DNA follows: TGTGCCACCAGCAGCGGTGTTAGCAATCAGCCCCAGCATTTT.

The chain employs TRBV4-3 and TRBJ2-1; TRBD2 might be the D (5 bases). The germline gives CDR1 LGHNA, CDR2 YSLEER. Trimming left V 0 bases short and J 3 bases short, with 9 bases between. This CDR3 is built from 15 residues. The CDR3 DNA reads TGCGCCAGCAGCCAAGATTCGGGGATCTACAATGAGCAGTTCTTC. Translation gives CASSQDSGIYNEQFF.

CDR3 in amino acids: CASSVVGSTNTREAFF. The DNA of the CDR3 is TGTGCCAGCAGCGTAGTAGGATCCACTAACACTAGAGAAGCTTTCTTT. The V gene is TRBV9, the J gene TRBJ1-1; no firm D call. The V and J ends lost 0 bases and 8 bases respectively, with 20 bases between them. In germline, CDR1 is SGDLS, CDR2 YYNGEE. This CDR3 has 16 residues.

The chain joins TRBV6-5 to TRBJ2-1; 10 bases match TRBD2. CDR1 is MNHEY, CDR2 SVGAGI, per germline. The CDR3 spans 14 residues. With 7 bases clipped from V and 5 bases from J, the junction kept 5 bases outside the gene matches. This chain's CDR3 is CASTRTSGNNEQFF. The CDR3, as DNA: TGTGCCAGCACTAGGACTAGCGGAAACAATGAGCAGTTCTTC.

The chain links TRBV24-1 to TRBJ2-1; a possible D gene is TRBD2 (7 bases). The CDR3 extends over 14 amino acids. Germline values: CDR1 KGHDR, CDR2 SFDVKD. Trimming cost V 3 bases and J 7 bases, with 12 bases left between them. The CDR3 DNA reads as TGTGCCACCAGTGATCAAGAGGGGGGGAATGAGCAGTTCTTC. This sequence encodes CATSDQEGGNEQFF.

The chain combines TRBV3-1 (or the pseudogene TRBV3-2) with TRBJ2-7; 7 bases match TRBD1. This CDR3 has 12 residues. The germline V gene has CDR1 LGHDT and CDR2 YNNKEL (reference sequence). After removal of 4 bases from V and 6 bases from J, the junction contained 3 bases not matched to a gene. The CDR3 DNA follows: TGTGCCAGCAGCCCCTACAGGGGCGAGCAGTACTTC. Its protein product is CASSPYRGEQYF.

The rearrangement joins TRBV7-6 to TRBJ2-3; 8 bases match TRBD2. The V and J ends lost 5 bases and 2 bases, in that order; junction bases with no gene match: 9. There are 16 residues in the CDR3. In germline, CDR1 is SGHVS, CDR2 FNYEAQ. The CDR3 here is CASSLQLAGITDTQYF. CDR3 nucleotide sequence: TGTGCCAGCAGCCTACAATTAGCGGGGATCACAGATACGCAGTATTTT.